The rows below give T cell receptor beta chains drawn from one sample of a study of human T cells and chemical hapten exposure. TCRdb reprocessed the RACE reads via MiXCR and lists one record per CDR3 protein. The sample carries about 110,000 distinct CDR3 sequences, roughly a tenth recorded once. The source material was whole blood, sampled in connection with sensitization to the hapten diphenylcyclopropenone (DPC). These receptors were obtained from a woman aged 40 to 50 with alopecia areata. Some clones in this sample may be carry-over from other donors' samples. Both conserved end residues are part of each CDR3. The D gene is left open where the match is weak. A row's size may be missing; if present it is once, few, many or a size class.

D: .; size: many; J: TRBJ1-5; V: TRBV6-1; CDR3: CASRLQGYSNQPQHF; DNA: TGTGCCAGCAGACTGCAGGGTTATAGCAATCAGCCCCAGCATTTT
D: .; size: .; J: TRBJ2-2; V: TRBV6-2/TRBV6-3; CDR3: CASSPGPNTGELFF; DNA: TGTGCCAGCAGTCCCGGGCCCAACACCGGGGAGCTGTTTTTT
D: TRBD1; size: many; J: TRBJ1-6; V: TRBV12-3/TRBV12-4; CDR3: CASSLDRGYNSPLHF; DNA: TGTGCCAGCAGTTTAGACAGGGGCTATAATTCACCCCTCCACTTT
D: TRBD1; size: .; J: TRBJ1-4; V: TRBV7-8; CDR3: CASSSQTGAGGKWGEKLFF; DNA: TGTGCCAGCAGCTCCCAGACGGGGGCAGGGGGCAAGTGGGGTGAAAAACTGTTTTTT
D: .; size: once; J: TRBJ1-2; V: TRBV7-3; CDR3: CASGTSDYGYTF; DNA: TGTGCCAGTGGGACAAGCGACTATGGCTACACCTTC
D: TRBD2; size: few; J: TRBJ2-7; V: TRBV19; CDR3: CASSISPLAGYEQYF; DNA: TGTGCCAGTAGTATTAGCCCATTAGCGGGATACGAGCAGTACTTC
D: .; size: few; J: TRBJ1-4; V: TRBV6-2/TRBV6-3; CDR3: CASSDGGWTNEKLFF; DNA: TGTGCCAGCAGCGACGGGGGTTGGACTAATGAAAAACTGTTTTTT
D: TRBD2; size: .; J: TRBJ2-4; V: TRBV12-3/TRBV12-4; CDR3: CASMGLAGDITHF; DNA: TGTGCCAGCATGGGACTAGCGGGGGACATTACGCACTTC
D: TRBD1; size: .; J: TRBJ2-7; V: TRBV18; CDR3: CASSSRGSGYEQYF; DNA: TGTGCCAGCTCTTCCAGGGGGTCTGGCTACGAGCAGTACTTC
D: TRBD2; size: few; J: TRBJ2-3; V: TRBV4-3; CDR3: CASSQGAGLFFADTQYF; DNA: TGCGCCAGCAGCCAAGGAGCGGGACTATTTTTTGCAGATACGCAGTATTTT
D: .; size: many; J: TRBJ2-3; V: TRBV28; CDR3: CASSPPEDDLGWIDTQYF; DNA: TGTGCCAGCAGTCCGCCCGAAGATGACCTCGGCTGGATAGATACGCAGTATTTT
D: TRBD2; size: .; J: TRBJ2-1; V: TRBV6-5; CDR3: CASSKRTSGVANEQFF; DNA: TGTGCCAGCAGTAAGCGGACTAGCGGGGTAGCCAATGAGCAGTTCTTC
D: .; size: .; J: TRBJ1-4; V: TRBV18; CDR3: CASSPGRISLSTNEKLFF; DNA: TGTGCCAGCTCACCGGGTCGGATTTCCCTTTCAACTAATGAAAAACTGTTTTTT
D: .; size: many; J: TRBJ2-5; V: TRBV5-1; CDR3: CASSLAGIGGSETQYF; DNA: TGCGCCAGCAGCTTGGCCGGGATCGGGGGCTCCGAGACCCAGTACTTC
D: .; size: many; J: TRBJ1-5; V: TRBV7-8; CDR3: CASSLGAQGSRRQPQHF; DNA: TGTGCCAGCAGCTTAGGAGCGCAGGGAAGTCGTCGACAGCCCCAGCATTTT
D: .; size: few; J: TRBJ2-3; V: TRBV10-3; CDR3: CAITETEASLGTQYF; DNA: TGTGCCATCACCGAGACAGAGGCATCCCTCGGTACGCAGTATTTT
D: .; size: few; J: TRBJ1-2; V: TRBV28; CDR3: CAALPDSGLGVYGYTF; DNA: TGTGCCGCCTTACCGGACAGTGGGCTTGGCGTCTATGGCTACACCTTC
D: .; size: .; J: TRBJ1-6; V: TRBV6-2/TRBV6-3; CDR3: CASSYSQGSSSYNSPLHF; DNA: TGTGCCAGCAGTTACTCGCAGGGATCGAGCTCCTATAATTCACCCCTCCACTTT
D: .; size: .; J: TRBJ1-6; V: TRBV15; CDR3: CATSRDRNGLSPLHF; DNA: TGTGCCACCAGCAGAGATCGAAATGGGTTGTCACCCCTCCACTTT
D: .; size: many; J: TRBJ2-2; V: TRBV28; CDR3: CASSSFLRQTGELFF; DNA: TGTGCCAGCAGTTCTTTTCTTAGGCAAACCGGGGAGCTGTTTTTT
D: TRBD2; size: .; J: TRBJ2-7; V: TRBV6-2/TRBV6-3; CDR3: CASSYSGRAYEQYF; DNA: TGTGCCAGCAGTTACTCGGGGAGGGCCTACGAGCAGTACTTC
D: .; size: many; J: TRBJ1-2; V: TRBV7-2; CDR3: CASSLRGREHNYGYTF; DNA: TGTGCCAGCAGCTTACGGGGGAGGGAGCATAACTATGGCTACACCTTC
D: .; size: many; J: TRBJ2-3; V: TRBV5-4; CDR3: CASSFGGSPTDTQYF; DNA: TGTGCCAGCAGCTTCGGCGGGTCCCCCACAGATACGCAGTATTTT
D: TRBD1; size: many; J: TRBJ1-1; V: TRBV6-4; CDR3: CASSGIGGRTEAFF; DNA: TGTGCCAGCAGTGGGATAGGGGGCCGCACTGAAGCTTTCTTT
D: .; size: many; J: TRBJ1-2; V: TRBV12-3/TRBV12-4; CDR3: CASRPNTANYGYTF; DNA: TGTGCCAGCAGGCCAAACACAGCTAACTATGGCTACACCTTC
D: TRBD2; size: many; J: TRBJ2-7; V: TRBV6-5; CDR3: CASSGRWPYGGEQYF; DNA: TGTGCCAGCAGTGGCCGGTGGCCCTACGGGGGGGAGCAGTACTTC
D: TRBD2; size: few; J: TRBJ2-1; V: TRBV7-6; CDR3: CASSLASGGHNEQFF; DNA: TGTGCCAGCAGCTTAGCTAGCGGGGGGCACAATGAGCAGTTCTTC
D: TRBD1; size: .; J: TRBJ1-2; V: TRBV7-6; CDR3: CASSPRGVQGNYGYTF; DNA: TGTGCCAGCAGCCCGCGAGGGGTACAGGGGAACTATGGCTACACCTTC
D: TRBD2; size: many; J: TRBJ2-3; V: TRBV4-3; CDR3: CASSQGTSGFTDTQYF; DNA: TGCGCCAGCAGCCAAGGGACTAGCGGGTTCACAGATACGCAGTATTTT
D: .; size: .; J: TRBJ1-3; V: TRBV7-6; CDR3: CASSRAGGTGNTIYF; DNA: TGTGCCAGCAGCCGCGCGGGGGGGACTGGAAACACCATATATTTT
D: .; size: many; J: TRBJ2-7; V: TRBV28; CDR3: CASSFGQSYEQYF; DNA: TGCGCCAGCAGCTTTGGACAGTCCTACGAGCAGTACTTC
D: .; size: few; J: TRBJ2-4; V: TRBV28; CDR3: CASSLVSTGRNIQYF; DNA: TGTGCCAGCAGTTTAGTTTCGACAGGGAGGAACATTCAGTACTTC
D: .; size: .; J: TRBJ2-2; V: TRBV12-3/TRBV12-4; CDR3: CASTLRDPVNTGELFF; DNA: TGTGCCAGCACCCTAAGGGACCCGGTTAACACCGGGGAGCTGTTTTTT
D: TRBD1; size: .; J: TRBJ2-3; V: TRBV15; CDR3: CATSTNRGPSTDTQYF; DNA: TGTGCCACCAGCACAAACAGGGGACCTAGCACAGATACGCAGTATTTT
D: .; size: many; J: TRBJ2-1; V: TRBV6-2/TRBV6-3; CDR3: CASSMDGSLYNEQFF; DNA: TGTGCCAGCAGTATGGATGGGTCCCTTTACAATGAGCAGTTCTTC
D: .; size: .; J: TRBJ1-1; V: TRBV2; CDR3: CASSPRSGYSDTEALF; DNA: TGTGCCAGCAGTCCCCGATCCGGGTATTCTGACACTGAAGCTCTCTTT
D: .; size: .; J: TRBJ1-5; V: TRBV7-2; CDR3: CASSLVGPGNQPQHF; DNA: TGTGCCAGCAGCTTAGTAGGGCCGGGCAATCAGCCCCAGCATTTT
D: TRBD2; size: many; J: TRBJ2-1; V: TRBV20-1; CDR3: CSARAASGGRNEQFF; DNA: TGCAGTGCTAGAGCTGCTAGCGGGGGGAGGAATGAGCAGTTCTTC
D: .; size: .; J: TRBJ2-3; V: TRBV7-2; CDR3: CASSLDRLGHTQYF; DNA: TGTGCCAGCAGCTTGGATCGGTTAGGACATACGCAGTATTTT
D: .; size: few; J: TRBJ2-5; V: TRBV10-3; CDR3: CAISSGTKETQYF; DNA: TGTGCCATCAGCTCCGGGACCAAAGAGACCCAGTACTTC
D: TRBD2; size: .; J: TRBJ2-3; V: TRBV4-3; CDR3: CASRTGTSETDTQYF; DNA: TGCGCCAGCAGGACCGGGACTAGTGAGACAGATACGCAGTATTTT
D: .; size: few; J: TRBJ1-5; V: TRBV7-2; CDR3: CASSLVGGSSNQPQHF; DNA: TGTGCCAGCAGCTTAGTTGGAGGGTCGAGCAATCAGCCCCAGCATTTT
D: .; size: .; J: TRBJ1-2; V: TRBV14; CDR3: CASSQVRGRGYGYTF; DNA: TGTGCCAGCAGCCAAGTTCGGGGCAGGGGCTATGGCTACACCTTC
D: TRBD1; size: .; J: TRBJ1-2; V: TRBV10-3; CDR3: CAIRTGGNYGYTF; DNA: TGTGCCATCAGAACAGGGGGCAACTATGGCTACACCTTC